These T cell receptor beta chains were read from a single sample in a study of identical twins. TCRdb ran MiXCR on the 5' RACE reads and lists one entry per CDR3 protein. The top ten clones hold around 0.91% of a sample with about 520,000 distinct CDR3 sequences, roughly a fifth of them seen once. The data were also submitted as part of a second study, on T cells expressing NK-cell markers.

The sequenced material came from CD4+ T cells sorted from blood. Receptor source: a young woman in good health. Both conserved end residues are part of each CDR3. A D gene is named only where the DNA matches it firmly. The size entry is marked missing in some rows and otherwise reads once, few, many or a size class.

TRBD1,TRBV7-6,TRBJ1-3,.,TGTGCCAGCAGCGCCCGGGACAGTGGAAACACCATATATTTT,CASSARDSGNTIYF
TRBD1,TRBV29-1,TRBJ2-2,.,TGCAGCGGGGGACAGATGATCACCGGGGAGCTGTTTTTT,CSGGQMITGELFF
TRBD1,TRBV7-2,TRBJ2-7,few,TGTGCCAGCAGCTTATGGGGACAGGGTGAGCAGTACTTC,CASSLWGQGEQYF
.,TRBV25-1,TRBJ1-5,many,TGTGCCAGCACCCGAAGCGGAGATCAGCCCCAGCATTTT,CASTRSGDQPQHF
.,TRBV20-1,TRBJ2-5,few,TGCAGTATCATAAGTACGGGAGAGACCCAGTACTTC,CSIISTGETQYF
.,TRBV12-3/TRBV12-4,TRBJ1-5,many,TGTGCCAGCAGTTTATCGGCAGCCGGGGAGCATTTT,CASSLSAAGEHF
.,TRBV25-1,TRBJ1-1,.,TGTGCCAGCAGTTATGGGGGTGCGGGCACTGAAGCTTTCTTT,CASSYGGAGTEAFF
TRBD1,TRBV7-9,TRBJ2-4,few,TGTGCCAGCAGCCGACAGGGGTGGACGTGGGAAAACATTCAGTACTTC,CASSRQGWTWENIQYF
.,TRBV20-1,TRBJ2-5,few,TGCAGTGCTATAAGTAACTCAGGAAATATACTCCAAGAGACCCAGTACTTC,CSAISNSGNILQETQYF
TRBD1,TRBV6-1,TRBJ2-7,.,TGTGCCAGCAGCCTTGGGAAGACAGGGGCCCACGAGCAGTACTTC,CASSLGKTGAHEQYF
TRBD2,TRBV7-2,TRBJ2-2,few,TGTGCCAGCAGCTTACCGGGAGGGACGAACACCGGGGAGCTGTTTTTT,CASSLPGGTNTGELFF
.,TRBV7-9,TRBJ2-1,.,TGTGCCAGCAGCTCAAACAGGGGAGGCTCCTACAATGAGCAGTTCTTC,CASSSNRGGSYNEQFF
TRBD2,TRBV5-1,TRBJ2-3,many,TGCGCCAGCAGCTTGCAGACTAGCGGCGGAGATACGCAGTATTTT,CASSLQTSGGDTQYF
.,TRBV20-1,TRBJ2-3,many,TGCAGTGCCATCAGAAGGAGTGGTACAGATACGCAGTATTTT,CSAIRRSGTDTQYF